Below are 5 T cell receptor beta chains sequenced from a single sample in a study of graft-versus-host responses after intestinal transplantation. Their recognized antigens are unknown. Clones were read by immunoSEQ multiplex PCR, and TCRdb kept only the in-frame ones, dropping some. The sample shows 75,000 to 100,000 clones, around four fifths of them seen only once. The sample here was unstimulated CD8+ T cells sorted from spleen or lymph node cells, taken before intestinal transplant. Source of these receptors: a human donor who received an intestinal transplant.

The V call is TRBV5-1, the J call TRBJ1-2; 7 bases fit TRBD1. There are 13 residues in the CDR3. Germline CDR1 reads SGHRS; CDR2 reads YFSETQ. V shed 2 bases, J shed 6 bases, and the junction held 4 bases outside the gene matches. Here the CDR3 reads CASSLAGGDGYTF. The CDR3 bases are TGCGCCAGCAGCTTAGCAGGGGGAGATGGCTACACCTTC.

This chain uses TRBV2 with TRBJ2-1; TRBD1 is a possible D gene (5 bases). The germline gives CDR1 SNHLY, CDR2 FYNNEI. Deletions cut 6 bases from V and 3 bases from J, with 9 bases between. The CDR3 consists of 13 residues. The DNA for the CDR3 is TGTGCCAGCAGCCAGGGTAGCTACAATGAGCAGTTCTTC. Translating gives CASSQGSYNEQFF.

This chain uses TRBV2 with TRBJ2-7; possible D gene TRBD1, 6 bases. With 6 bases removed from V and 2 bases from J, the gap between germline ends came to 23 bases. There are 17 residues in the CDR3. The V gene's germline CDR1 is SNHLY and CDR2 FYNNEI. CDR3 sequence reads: CASRGGDRFRGAYEQYF. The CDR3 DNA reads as TGTGCCAGCAGAGGAGGCGACAGGTTTAGGGGCGCCTACGAGCAGTACTTC.

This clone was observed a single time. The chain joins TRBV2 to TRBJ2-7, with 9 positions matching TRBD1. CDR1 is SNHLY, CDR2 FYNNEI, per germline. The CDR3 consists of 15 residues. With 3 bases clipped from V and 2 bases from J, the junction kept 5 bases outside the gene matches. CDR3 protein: CASSEGQGPTYEQYF. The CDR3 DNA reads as TGTGCCAGCAGTGAGGGACAGGGCCCAACCTACGAGCAGTACTTC.

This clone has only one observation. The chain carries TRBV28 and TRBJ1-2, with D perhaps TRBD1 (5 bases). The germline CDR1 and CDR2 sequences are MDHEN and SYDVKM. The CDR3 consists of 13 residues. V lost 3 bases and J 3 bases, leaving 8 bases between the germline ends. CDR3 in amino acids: CASSFGGYYGYTF. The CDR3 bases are TGTGCCAGCAGTTTCGGGGGTTACTATGGCTACACCTTC.